The present entry profiles one T cell receptor (beta chain) with its context. Only one count was recorded for this clone. Its antigen is unknown. Per-nucleotide qualities are absent, and no much larger clonotype sits a single base away. The CDR3 has 15 amino acids, counting the end cysteine and phenylalanine. The kept DNA is CDR3 alone, 45 bases in frame from the first base. CDR1 and CDR2 are read off the germline V gene as MNHEY and SVGEGT. V trim: 2 bases; J trim: 3 bases; unmatched bases: 4. This entry comes from a study of blood T cell repertoires in COVID-19 (TCRdb year 2020). About the investigation overall: Samples from collaborators originated in the United States, Italy and Spain and spanned both the acute and convalescent phases of COVID-19. The material from the prospective study consisted of cDNA or gDNA derived from T cells, B-cell-depleted T cells, or PBMCs. Subjects who had been exposed to COVID-19, were actively infected with it, or had recovered from it provided the deeply sampled blood TCRbeta repertoires that made up the dataset. The repertoires were released in a freely available public database meant as a resource for research on the immune response to SARS-CoV-2. Samples were obtained from the ongoing ImmuneRACE study (first 160 participants) and from roughly 1,300 subjects provided by 6 global collaborators. A de-identified subject ID, COVID-19 status, age in years and sex were almost always included in the sample metadata. Where HLA class I and class II types were available, the types were taken from metadata supplied by the sample provider, not from assay-based typing.

What the authors observed across the whole study: The amount of clinical and demographic metadata varied by source and participant and was provided uncurated.

One collaborating source in Seattle enrolled patients while the patients were actively infected and followed the patients over time throughout the course of disease. Each collaborating institution followed its own protocols to collect whole blood in K2EDTA tubes. For TCRbeta analysis, collaborator samples were shipped as frozen whole blood, as isolated PBMCs, or as DNA extracted from either sample type. The immunoSEQ Assay, a bias-controlled multiplex PCR, was used to amplify TCRbeta CDR3 regions from genomic DNA. Per the source publication's procedure: Within the assay, amplification of reference gene primers was used to estimate how many nucleated cells each sample contained. To quantify the absolute abundance of each unique TCRbeta CDR3 rearrangement, sequence reads were collapsed and filtered. For each sample, productive Simpson clonality was calculated as the square root of Simpson's diversity index across productive rearrangements. In its TCRdb copy, this immuneACCESS table keeps in-frame sequences only and misses some clones. Where compared with another copy, unresolved V genes explain less than half of these, and the others have no known cause. That table furnishes V, J and clone size, whereas the DNA furnished D and trimming. This sample is represented by under 200,000 clones; around 83% of them were singletons. The leading ten clones occupy under 6.5% of the sample.

The V gene is TRBV6-2 or TRBV6-3 and the J gene is TRBJ2-3; 8 nucleotides in the junction match TRBD2. The receptor was isolated from a woman between 50 and 59 years old with COVID-19, enrolled during active disease. What was sequenced was peripheral blood. At the DNA level, the sequence is TGTGCCAGCAGTTACGGCGCGGGGGGAACAGATACGCAGTATTTT. Its product reads: CASSYGAGGTDTQYF.